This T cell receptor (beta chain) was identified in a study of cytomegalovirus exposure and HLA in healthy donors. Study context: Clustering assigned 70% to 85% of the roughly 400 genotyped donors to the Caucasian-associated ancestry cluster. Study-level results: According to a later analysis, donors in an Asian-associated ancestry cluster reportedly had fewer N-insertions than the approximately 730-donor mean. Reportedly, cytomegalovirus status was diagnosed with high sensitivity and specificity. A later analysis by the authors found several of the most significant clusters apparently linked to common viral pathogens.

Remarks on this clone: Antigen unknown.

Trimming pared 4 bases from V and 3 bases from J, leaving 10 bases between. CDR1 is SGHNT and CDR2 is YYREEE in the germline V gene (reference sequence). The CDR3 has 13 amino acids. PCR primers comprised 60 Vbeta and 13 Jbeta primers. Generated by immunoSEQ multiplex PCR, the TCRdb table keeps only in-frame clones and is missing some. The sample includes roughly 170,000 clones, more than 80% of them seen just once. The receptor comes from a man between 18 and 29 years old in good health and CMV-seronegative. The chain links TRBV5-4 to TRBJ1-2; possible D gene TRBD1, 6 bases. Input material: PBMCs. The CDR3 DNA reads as TGTGCCAGCAGCGTACAGGGCGACTATGGCTACACCTTC. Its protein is CASSVQGDYGYTF. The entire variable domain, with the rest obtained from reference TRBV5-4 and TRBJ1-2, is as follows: ETGVTQSPTHLIKTRGQQVTLRCSSQSGHNTVSWYQQALGQGPQFIFQYYREEENGRGNFPPRFSGLQFPNYSSELNVNALELDDSALYLCASSVQGDYGYTFGSGTRLTVV.